This T cell receptor (beta chain) originates from a study of CD8 T cells in Susac syndrome. The authors carried out high-throughput sequencing of TCR beta. They applied it to CD8+ and CD4+ T cells obtained from blood. Diagnostic criteria defined recently for definite or probable disease were met by the Susac syndrome patients. Germline CDR1 reads SGHRS; CDR2 reads YFSETQ. The CDR3 totals 16 residues. The ends lost 0 bases at V and 5 bases at J; junction bases unmatched: 9. Random hexamers served to reverse transcribe roughly 0.45 to 1 ug RNA. immunoSEQ multiplex PCR amplified TCR beta CDR3 across 54 Vbeta, 13 Jbeta. MiXCR was run by TCRdb on the immunoSEQ multiplex PCR reads, yielding one entry per CDR3 protein. Of 140,000 to 150,000 distinct CDR3 sequences detected, approximately 96% appear once; the ten largest clones hold roughly 0.08%.

The receptor was derived from a human donor with Susac syndrome. This chain links TRBV5-1 with TRBJ2-7, with 9 nucleotides matching TRBD1. The sample taken for sequencing was CD4+ T cells from PBMCs. In DNA, the CDR3 is TGCGCCAGCAGCTTGGTTGTGGGACAGGGCGGCGACGAGCAGTACTTC. Amino acid sequence: CASSLVVGQGGDEQYF.